This entry features one T cell receptor beta chain sequence. Its target is not known. CDR1 MDHEN and CDR2 SYDVKM come from the germline V gene. V lost 4 bases to trimming and J lost 4 bases; unmatched junction nucleotides: 8. This CDR3 contains 16 residues. These data are taken from a study of CD8 T cells in ankylosing spondylitis. Study results and limitations: What appeared characteristic of ankylosing spondylitis blood was a TCR beta motif of under 10 highly homologous variants. Disease-linked clones displayed a CD8+ phenotype and appeared relatively rarely in peripheral blood.

Making use of molecular barcodes, quantitative 5'-RACE generated TCR beta libraries. TCRdb re-called the 5' RACE reads through MiXCR, storing one row per CDR3 protein. The table lists 400,000 or so distinct CDR3 sequences, 20% to 30% of them singletons, with 0.89% in the top ten. Source material: blood, either unsorted or a sorted T cell fraction (not recorded which). This clonotype originated in a male donor with ankylosing spondylitis. The chain couples TRBV28 to TRBJ2-1, with 9 bases fitting TRBD2. The CDR3 sequence is CASSYPGGGVYNEQFF. The CDR3 nucleotides are TGTGCCAGCAGTTACCCGGGCGGGGGGGTTTACAATGAGCAGTTCTTC. Full variable domain (outside the CDR3, taken from reference TRBV28 and TRBJ2-1): DVKVTQSSRYLVKRTGEKVFLECVQDMDHENMFWYRQDPGLGLRLIYFSYDVKMKEKGDIPEGYSVSREKKERFSLILESASTNQTSMYLCASSYPGGGVYNEQFFGPGTRLTVL.